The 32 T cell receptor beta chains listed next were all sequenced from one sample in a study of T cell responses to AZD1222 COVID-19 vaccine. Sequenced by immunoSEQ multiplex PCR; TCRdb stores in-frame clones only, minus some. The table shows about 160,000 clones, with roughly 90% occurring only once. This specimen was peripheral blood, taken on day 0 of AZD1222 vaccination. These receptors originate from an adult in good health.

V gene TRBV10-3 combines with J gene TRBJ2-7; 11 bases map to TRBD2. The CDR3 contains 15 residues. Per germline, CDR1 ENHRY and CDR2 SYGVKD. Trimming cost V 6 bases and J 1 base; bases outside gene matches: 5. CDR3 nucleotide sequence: TGTGCCATCAGAGGAACTAGCGGGAGTTCCTACGAGCAGTACTTC. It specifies CAIRGTSGSSYEQYF.

The CDR3 loop is CASSESGDRRNQPQHF. The CDR3 nucleotides are TGCGCCAGCAGTGAGTCGGGAGACCGCCGCAATCAGCCCCAGCATTTT. V gene TRBV10-2 combines with J gene TRBJ1-5; no clear D. There are 16 residues in the CDR3. V was clipped by 0 bases and J by 2 bases, with 11 bases between them. Germline-derived CDR1 and CDR2 are WSHSY and SAAADI.

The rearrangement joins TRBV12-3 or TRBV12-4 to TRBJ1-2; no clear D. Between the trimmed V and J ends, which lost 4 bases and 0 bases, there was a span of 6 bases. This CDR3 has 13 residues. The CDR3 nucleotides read TGTGCCAGCAGTTGGCAGACTAACTATGGCTACACCTTC. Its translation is CASSWQTNYGYTF.

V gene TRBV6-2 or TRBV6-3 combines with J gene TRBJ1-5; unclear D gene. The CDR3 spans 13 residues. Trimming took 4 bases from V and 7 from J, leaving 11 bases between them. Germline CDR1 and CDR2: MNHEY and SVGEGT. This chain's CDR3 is CASSFQTGQPQHF. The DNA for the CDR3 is TGTGCCAGCAGTTTCCAGACTGGACAGCCCCAGCATTTT.

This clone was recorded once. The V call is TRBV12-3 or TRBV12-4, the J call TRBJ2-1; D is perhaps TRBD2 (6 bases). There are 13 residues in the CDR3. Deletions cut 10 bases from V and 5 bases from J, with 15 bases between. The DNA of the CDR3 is TGTGCCACCGACTGGGGGGTTAACAATGAGCAGTTCTTC. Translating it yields CATDWGVNNEQFF.

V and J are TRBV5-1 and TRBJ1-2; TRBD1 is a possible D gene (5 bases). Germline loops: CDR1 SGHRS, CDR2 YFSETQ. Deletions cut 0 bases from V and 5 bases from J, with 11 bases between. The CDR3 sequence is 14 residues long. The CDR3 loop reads CASSLDEGAYGYTF. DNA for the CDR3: TGCGCCAGCAGCTTGGACGAAGGGGCGTATGGCTACACCTTC. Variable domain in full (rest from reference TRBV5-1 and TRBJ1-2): KAGVTQTPRYLIKTRGQQVTLSCSPISGHRSVSWYQQTPGQGLQFLFEYFSETQRNKGNFPGRFSGRQFSNSRSEMNVSTLELGDSALYLCASSLDEGAYGYTFGSGTRLTVV.

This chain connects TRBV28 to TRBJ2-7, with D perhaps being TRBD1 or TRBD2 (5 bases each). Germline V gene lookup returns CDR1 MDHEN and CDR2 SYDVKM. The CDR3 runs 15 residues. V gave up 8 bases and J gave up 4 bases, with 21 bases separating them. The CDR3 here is CASGAGVSWRYEQYF. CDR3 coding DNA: TGTGCCAGCGGGGCTGGTGTAAGCTGGAGGTACGAGCAGTACTTC.

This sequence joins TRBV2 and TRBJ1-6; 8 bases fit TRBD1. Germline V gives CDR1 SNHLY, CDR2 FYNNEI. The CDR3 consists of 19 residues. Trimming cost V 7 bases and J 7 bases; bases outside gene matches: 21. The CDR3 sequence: CASMGRKTGVMGINSPLHF. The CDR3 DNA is TGTGCCAGCATGGGACGTAAGACAGGGGTCATGGGGATAAATTCACCCCTCCACTTT.

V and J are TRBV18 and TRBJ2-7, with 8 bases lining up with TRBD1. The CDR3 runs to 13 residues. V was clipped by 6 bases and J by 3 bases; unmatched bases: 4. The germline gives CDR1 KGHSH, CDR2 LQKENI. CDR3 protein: CASSRDRGYEQYF. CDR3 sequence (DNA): TGTGCCAGCTCTCGAGACAGGGGCTACGAGCAGTACTTC. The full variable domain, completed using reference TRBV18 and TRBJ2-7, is NAGVMQNPRHLVRRRGQEARLRCSPMKGHSHVYWYRQLPEEGLKFMVYLQKENIIDESGMPKERFSAEFPKEGPSILRIQQVVRGDSAAYFCASSRDRGYEQYFGPGTRLTVT.

CDR3 in DNA: TGTGCCAGCAGCTTAGTAGCGGGGGCGGGAGATACGCAGTATTTT. Amino acid sequence: CASSLVAGAGDTQYF. The chain links TRBV7-2 to TRBJ2-3; TRBD2 matches 9 bases. J was trimmed by 5 bases and V by 1 base; bases with no gene match: 4. The CDR3 length is 15 residues. CDR1 and CDR2 from the germline V gene are SGHTA and FQGNSA.

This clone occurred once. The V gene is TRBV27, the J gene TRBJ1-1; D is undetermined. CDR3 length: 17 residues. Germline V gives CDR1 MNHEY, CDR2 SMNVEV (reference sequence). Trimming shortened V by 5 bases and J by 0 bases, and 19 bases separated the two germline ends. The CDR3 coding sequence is TGTGCCAGCAGTCCCCGACGGATCCTGACAATGAACACTGAAGCTTTCTTT. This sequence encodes CASSPRRILTMNTEAFF.

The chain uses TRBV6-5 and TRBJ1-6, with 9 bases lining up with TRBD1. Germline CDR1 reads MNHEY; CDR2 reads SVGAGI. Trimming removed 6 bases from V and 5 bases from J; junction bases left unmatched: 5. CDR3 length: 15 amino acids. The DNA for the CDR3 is TGTGCCAGCAGCTTGGGACAGGGCGATAATTCACCCCTCCACTTT. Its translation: CASSLGQGDNSPLHF.

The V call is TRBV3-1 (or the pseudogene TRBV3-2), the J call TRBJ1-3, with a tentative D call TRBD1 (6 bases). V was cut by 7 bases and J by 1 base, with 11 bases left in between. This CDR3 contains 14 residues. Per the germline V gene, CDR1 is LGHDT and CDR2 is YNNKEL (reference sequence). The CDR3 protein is CASTQQGSGNTIYF. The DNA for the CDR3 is TGTGCCAGCACTCAGCAGGGGTCTGGAAACACCATATATTTT.

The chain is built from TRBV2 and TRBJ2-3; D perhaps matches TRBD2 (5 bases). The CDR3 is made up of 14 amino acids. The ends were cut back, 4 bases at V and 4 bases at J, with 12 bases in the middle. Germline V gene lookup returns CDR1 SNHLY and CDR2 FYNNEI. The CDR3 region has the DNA TGTGCCAGCAGTGTTTATGAGGGTCCAGATACGCAGTATTTT. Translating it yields CASSVYEGPDTQYF. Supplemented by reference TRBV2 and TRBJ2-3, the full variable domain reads EPEVTQTPSHQVTQMGQEVILRCVPISNHLYFYWYRQILGQKVEFLVSFYNNEISEKSEIFDDQFSVERPDGSNFTLKIRSTKLEDSAMYFCASSVYEGPDTQYFGPGTRLTVL.

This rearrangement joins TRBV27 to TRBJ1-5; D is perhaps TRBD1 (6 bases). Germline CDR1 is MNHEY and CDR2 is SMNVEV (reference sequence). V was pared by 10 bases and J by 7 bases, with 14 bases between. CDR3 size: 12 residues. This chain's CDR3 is CAIRGGVQPQHF. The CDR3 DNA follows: TGTGCCATCCGAGGGGGGGTGCAGCCCCAGCATTTT.

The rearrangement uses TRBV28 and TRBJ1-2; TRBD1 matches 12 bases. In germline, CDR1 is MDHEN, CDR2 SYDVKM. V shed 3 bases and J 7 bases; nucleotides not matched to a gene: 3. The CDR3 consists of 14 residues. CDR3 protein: CASSLGQGASGYTF. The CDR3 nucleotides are TGTGCCAGCAGTTTGGGACAGGGGGCTTCTGGCTACACCTTC.

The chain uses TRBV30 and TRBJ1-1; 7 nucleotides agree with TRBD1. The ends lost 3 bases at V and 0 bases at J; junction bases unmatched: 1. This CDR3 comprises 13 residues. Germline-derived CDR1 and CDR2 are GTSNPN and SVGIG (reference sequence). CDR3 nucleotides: TGTGCCTGGAGGGGACAGCTGAACACTGAAGCTTTCTTT. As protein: CAWRGQLNTEAFF.

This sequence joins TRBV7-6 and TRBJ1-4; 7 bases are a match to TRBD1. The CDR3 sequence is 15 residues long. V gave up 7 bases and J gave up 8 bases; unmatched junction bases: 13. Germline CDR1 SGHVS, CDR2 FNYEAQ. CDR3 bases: TGTGCCAGCACCGAAAGGACAGGTTTAGGGGAAAAACTGTTTTTT. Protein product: CASTERTGLGEKLFF.

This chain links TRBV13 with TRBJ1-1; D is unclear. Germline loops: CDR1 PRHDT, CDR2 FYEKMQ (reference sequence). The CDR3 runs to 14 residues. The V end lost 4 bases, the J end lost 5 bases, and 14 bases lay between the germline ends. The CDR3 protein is CASSSGPSGTEAFF. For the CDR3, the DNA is TGTGCCAGCAGCTCCGGGCCTTCTGGGACTGAAGCTTTCTTT.

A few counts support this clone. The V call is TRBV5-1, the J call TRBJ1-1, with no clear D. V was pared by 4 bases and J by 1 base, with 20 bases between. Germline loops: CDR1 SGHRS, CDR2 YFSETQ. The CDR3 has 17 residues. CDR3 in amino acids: CASSLRRVQARNTEAFF. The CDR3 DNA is TGCGCCAGCAGCCTGCGACGGGTACAAGCCCGGAACACTGAAGCTTTCTTT. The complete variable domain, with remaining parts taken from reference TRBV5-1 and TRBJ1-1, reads KAGVTQTPRYLIKTRGQQVTLSCSPISGHRSVSWYQQTPGQGLQFLFEYFSETQRNKGNFPGRFSGRQFSNSRSEMNVSTLELGDSALYLCASSLRRVQARNTEAFFGQGTRLTVV.

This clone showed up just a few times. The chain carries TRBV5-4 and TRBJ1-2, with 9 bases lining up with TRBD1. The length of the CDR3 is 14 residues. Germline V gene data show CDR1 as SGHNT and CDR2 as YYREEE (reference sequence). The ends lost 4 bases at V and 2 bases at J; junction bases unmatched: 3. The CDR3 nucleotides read TGTGCCAGCAGCCAAGGACAGGGGAACTATGGCTACACCTTC. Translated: CASSQGQGNYGYTF.

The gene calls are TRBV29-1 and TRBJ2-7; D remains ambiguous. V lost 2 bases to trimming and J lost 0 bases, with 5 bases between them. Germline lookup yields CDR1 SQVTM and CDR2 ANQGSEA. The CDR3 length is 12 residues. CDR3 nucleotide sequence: TGCAGCGTTGAAAAGGGCTCCTACGAGCAGTACTTC. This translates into CSVEKGSYEQYF.

As DNA, the CDR3 is TGTGCCTGGAGTGTAAGTTCAGGGTCCTACGAGCAGTACTTC. This encodes CAWSVSSGSYEQYF. This chain connects TRBV30 to TRBJ2-7; the D gene is possibly TRBD1 (5 bases). Germline V gene lookup returns CDR1 GTSNPN and CDR2 SVGIG (reference sequence). Deletions cut 0 bases from V and 1 base from J, with 10 bases between. The length of the CDR3 is 14 residues. Looking up the rest from reference TRBV30 and TRBJ2-7 gives the full variable domain: SQTIHQWPATLVQPVGSPLSLECTVEGTSNPNLYWYRQAAGRGLQLLFYSVGIGQISSEVPQNLSASRPQDRQFILSSKKLLLSDSGFYLCAWSVSSGSYEQYFGPGTRLTVT.

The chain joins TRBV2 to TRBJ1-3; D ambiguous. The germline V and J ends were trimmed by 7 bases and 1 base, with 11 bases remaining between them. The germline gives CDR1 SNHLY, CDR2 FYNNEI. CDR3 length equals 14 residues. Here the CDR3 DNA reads TGTGCCAGCAACATTCCGGAGTCTGGAAACACCATATATTTT. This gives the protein CASNIPESGNTIYF.

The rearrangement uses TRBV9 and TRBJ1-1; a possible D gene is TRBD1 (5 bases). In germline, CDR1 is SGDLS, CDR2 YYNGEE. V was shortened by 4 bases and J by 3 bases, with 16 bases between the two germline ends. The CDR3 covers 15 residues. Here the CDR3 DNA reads TGTGCCAGCAGCCCCCTTGTGGGGGGTGACACTGAAGCTTTCTTT. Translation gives CASSPLVGGDTEAFF.

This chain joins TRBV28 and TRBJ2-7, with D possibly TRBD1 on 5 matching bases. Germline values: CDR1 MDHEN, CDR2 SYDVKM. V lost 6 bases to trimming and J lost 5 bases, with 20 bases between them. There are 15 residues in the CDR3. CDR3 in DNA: TGTGCCAGCAGCCGCCGTTGGCAGGGAAAAAACGAGCAGTACTTC. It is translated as CASSRRWQGKNEQYF.

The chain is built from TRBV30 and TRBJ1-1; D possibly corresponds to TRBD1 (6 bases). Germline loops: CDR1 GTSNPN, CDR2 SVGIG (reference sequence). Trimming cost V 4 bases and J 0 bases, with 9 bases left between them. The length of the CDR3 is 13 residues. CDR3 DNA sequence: TGTGCCTGGATTACAGGGTTGAACACTGAAGCTTTCTTT. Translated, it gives CAWITGLNTEAFF. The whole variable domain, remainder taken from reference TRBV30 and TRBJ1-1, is SQTIHQWPATLVQPVGSPLSLECTVEGTSNPNLYWYRQAAGRGLQLLFYSVGIGQISSEVPQNLSASRPQDRQFILSSKKLLLSDSGFYLCAWITGLNTEAFFGQGTRLTVV.

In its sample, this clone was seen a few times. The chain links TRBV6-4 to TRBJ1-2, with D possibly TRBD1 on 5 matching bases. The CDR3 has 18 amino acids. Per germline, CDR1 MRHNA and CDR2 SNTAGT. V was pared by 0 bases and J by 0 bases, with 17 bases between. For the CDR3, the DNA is TGTGCCAGCAGTGACTCGAAGCCGAACAGGCTTGCTAACTATGGCTACACCTTC. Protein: CASSDSKPNRLANYGYTF.

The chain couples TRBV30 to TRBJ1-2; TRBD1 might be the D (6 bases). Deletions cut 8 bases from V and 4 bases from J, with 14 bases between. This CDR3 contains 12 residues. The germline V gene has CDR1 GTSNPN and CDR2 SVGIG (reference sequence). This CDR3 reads CAGTPEGYGYTF. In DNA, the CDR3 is TGTGCCGGGACACCGGAGGGCTATGGCTACACCTTC.

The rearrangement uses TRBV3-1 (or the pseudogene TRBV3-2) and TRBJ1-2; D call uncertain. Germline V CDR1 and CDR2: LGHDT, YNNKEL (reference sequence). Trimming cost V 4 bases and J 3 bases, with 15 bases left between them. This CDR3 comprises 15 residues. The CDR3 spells CASSPSPTEYYGYTF. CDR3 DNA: TGTGCCAGCAGCCCTTCCCCGACGGAATACTATGGCTACACCTTC.

The CDR3 region is CASSLEAGELFF. The CDR3 nucleotides are TGTGCCAGCAGCTTAGAAGCCGGGGAGCTGTTTTTT. V and J are TRBV7-2 and TRBJ2-2; no reliable D call. From germline, CDR1 is SGHTA and CDR2 FQGNSA. This CDR3 is built from 12 residues. V lost 1 base and J lost 6, with 3 bases in between.

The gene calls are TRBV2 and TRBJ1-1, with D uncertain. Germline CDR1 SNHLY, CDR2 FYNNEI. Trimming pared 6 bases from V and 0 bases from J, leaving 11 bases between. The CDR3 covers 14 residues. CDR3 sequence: CASRAGRMNTEAFF. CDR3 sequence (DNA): TGTGCCAGCAGAGCTGGACGGATGAACACTGAAGCTTTCTTT. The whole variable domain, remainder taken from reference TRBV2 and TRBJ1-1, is EPEVTQTPSHQVTQMGQEVILRCVPISNHLYFYWYRQILGQKVEFLVSFYNNEISEKSEIFDDQFSVERPDGSNFTLKIRSTKLEDSAMYFCASRAGRMNTEAFFGQGTRLTVV.